Shown below are 18 T cell receptor beta chains from a single sample sequenced in a study of control samples from healthy donors and cancer patients. Assay: immunoSEQ multiplex PCR; the TCRdb copy retains only in-frame clones and omits some. Of 170,000 or so clones listed, about 93% are singletons. The sample was blood. The receptor source for this set is a man aged 18 to 29 in good health.

The J gene is TRBJ2-4, the V gene TRBV9; D may match TRBD1 or TRBD2 (6 bases each). The CDR3 length is 14 residues. Germline V gene data show CDR1 as SGDLS and CDR2 as YYNGEE. V lost 7 bases, J lost 3 bases, and 14 bases lay in between. DNA for the CDR3: TGTGCCAGCGCGGAGGGGGGCGGCAAAAACATTCAGTACTTC. It codes for CASAEGGGKNIQYF.

Written as DNA, the CDR3 is TGTGCCAGCAGTTATCCCGGGACAGCCGTTGAAGCTTTCTTT. This encodes CASSYPGTAVEAFF. This chain joins TRBV6-2 or TRBV6-3 and TRBJ1-1; 7 bases fit TRBD1. V shed 3 bases, J shed 7 bases, and the junction held 8 bases outside the gene matches. The CDR3 consists of 14 residues. Germline loops: CDR1 MNHEY, CDR2 SVGEGT.

J is TRBJ2-7 and V is TRBV18, with TRBD1 matching 9 bases. The CDR3 has 15 residues. After removal of 6 bases from V and 5 bases from J, the junction contained 11 bases not matched to a gene. CDR1 and CDR2 (germline): KGHSH, LQKENI. The CDR3 sequence is CASSPVQGQGNEQYF. Written as DNA, the CDR3 is TGTGCCAGCTCTCCGGTACAGGGACAGGGCAACGAGCAGTACTTC.

This chain links TRBV5-1 with TRBJ2-7, with TRBD2 matching 7 bases. Germline V gene lookup returns CDR1 SGHRS and CDR2 YFSETQ. The V and J ends lost 2 bases and 0 bases, in that order; junction bases with no gene match: 5. This CDR3 spans 15 amino acids. CDR3 amino acids: CASSLSRGVSYEQYF. In nucleotides, the CDR3 is TGCGCCAGCAGCTTATCACGGGGGGTCTCCTACGAGCAGTACTTC.

The V call is TRBV19, the J call TRBJ1-5; tentative D call: TRBD1 (5 bases). V gave up 6 bases and J gave up 1 base, with 28 bases separating them. CDR1 and CDR2 from the germline V gene are LNHDA and SQIVND (reference sequence). The CDR3 runs 20 residues. The CDR3 sequence is CASSIGESYRGMASNQPQHF. Here the CDR3 DNA reads TGTGCCAGTAGCATCGGGGAGAGTTATCGGGGGATGGCAAGCAATCAGCCCCAGCATTTT.

The chain recombines TRBV18 with TRBJ1-2, with D possibly TRBD1 on 5 matching bases. The CDR3 has 16 amino acids. Germline V gene sequence: CDR1 KGHSH, CDR2 LQKENI. Trimming took off 0 bases at V and 4 bases at J, with 15 bases between the two ends. CDR3 loop: CASSPPGASGTYGYTF. The CDR3 region has the DNA TGTGCCAGCTCACCACCCGGGGCTTCGGGGACCTATGGCTACACCTTC.

V usage is TRBV5-1 and J usage is TRBJ1-6; 7 bases are a match to TRBD1. CDR3 size: 15 residues. From germline, CDR1 is SGHRS and CDR2 YFSETQ. V lost 5 bases, J lost 8 bases, and 10 bases stayed unmatched. CDR3 sequence: CASRGGANLDSPLHF. The DNA of the CDR3 is TGCGCCAGCAGAGGGGGCGCTAATTTGGATTCACCCCTCCACTTT.

The chain carries TRBV30 and TRBJ1-2, with no clear D. Looked up from germline, CDR1 is GTSNPN and CDR2 is SVGIG (reference sequence). The CDR3 runs to 13 residues. Trimming removed 2 bases at V and 6 bases at J, with 13 bases between. CDR3 nucleotide sequence: TGTGCCTGGAGTCCATCTTTGCTCGATGGCTACACCTTC. It is translated as CAWSPSLLDGYTF.

This chain joins TRBV9 and TRBJ2-2; D is ambiguous. Germline lookup yields CDR1 SGDLS and CDR2 YYNGEE. Deletions cut 4 bases from V and 6 bases from J, with 19 bases between. This CDR3 comprises 16 residues. The DNA of the CDR3 is TGTGCCAGCAGCATTACCGCGGCTTCAGGCTCCGGGGAGCTGTTTTTT. Residues: CASSITAASGSGELFF.

The rearrangement joins TRBV7-8 to TRBJ2-1, with D possibly being TRBD1 (5 bases). The CDR3 is 11 amino acids. V lost 2 bases, J lost 9 bases, and 5 bases lay in between. Germline V gene data show CDR1 as SGHVS and CDR2 as FQNEAQ. The CDR3 is CASSLRGEQFF. The CDR3 DNA sequence: TGTGCCAGCAGCTTAAGGGGTGAGCAGTTCTTC.

The chain uses TRBV5-4 and TRBJ2-1, with 11 nucleotides matching TRBD2. Germline CDR1 is SGHNT and CDR2 is YYREEE (reference sequence). The V segment lost 0 bases and the J segment 4 bases; nucleotides outside the gene matches: 3. The CDR3 is 16 amino acids. This CDR3 is CASSLDGTSGYNEQFF. The CDR3 DNA reads TGTGCCAGCAGCTTGGATGGGACTAGCGGATACAATGAGCAGTTCTTC.

This CDR3 reads CAWSSGTANQPQHF. The DNA of the CDR3 is TGTGCCTGGAGTAGTGGGACAGCGAATCAGCCCCAGCATTTT. V gene TRBV30 combines with J gene TRBJ1-5; 7 bases fit TRBD1. This CDR3 is 14 amino acids long. Unmatched junction bases numbered 5, after V lost 2 bases and J lost 4 bases. CDR1 and CDR2 from the germline V gene are GTSNPN and SVGIG (reference sequence).

In DNA, the CDR3 is TGTGCCAGCAGTGCCTCCTACGAGGTACAGGGATACTACGAGCAGTACTTC. Translated: CASSASYEVQGYYEQYF. This chain uses TRBV6-1 with TRBJ2-7; weak D call: TRBD1 (6 bases). Germline lookup yields CDR1 MNHNS and CDR2 SASEGT. Trimming took off 4 bases at V and 3 bases at J, with 22 bases between the two ends. This CDR3 comprises 17 residues.

DNA for the CDR3: TGTGCCAGCAGTCGTACAGACTACGAGCAGTACTTC. Its translation: CASSRTDYEQYF. The rearrangement joins TRBV6-5 to TRBJ2-7; D gene ambiguous. The CDR3 is 12 amino acids. Trimming took 5 bases from V and 3 from J, leaving 8 bases between them. The germline V gene encodes CDR1 MNHEY and CDR2 SVGAGI.

The chain combines TRBV2 with TRBJ1-2; 11 bases map to TRBD1. Germline trimming cut 7 bases from V and 7 bases from J; bases unmatched to any gene: 14. CDR3 length: 16 amino acids. The germline gives CDR1 SNHLY, CDR2 FYNNEI. In DNA form, the CDR3 reads TGTGCCAGCAACCCGGACAGGGGGCCGCGTCAGGGTGGCTACACCTTC. This sequence encodes CASNPDRGPRQGGYTF.

The V and J genes are TRBV5-1 and TRBJ1-3, with D perhaps matching TRBD1 (5 bases). In germline, CDR1 is SGHRS, CDR2 YFSETQ. V lost 5 bases and J 2 bases, leaving 11 bases between the germline ends. CDR3 length equals 14 residues. CDR3 DNA: TGCGCCAGCAGTCCAGGGACGGCTGGAAACACCATATATTTT. Amino acid sequence: CASSPGTAGNTIYF.

The chain has TRBV24-1 and TRBJ2-1; D not resolved. The CDR3 totals 13 residues. The V end lost 8 bases, the J end lost 0 bases, and 7 bases lay between the germline ends. Germline-derived CDR1 and CDR2 are KGHDR and SFDVKD. CDR3 nucleotides: TGTGCCACCAAGGGCAGCTCCTACAATGAGCAGTTCTTC. This gives the protein CATKGSSYNEQFF.

The sample holds one count of this clone. The chain couples TRBV23-1 to TRBJ2-7, with D possibly matching TRBD1 (6 bases). TRBV23-1 is marked as an open reading frame, function uncertain. Between the trimmed V and J ends, which lost 7 bases and 3 bases, there was a span of 25 bases. The CDR3 contains 17 residues. The CDR3 region has the DNA TGCGCCAGCACCCAGAGGGGGTTACCCTCGGTTTTCTACGAGCAGTACTTC. Its protein is CASTQRGLPSVFYEQYF.